The 8 T cell receptor beta chains in this list originate from one sample, sequenced in a study of blood T cell repertoires in COVID-19. Assay: immunoSEQ multiplex PCR; the TCRdb copy retains only in-frame clones and omits some. The sample consists of about 220,000 clones, approximately 85% of them appearing once. Sequences were obtained from peripheral blood. The receptors were sampled from a woman between 70 and 85 years old with acute or convalescent COVID-19.

This clone was recorded once. The J gene is TRBJ2-5, the V gene TRBV7-9, with 7 bases that match TRBD1. The CDR3 is 17 amino acids. Germline V CDR1 and CDR2: SEHNR, FQNEAQ (reference sequence). The trim removed 5 bases at V and 7 bases at J, leaving 19 bases unmatched. DNA of the CDR3: TGTGCCAGCAGCCCCCGGGGAGCACGACAGGGTAAAGGGACCCAGTACTTC. Amino acids: CASSPRGARQGKGTQYF.

The J gene is TRBJ1-3, the V gene TRBV7-9, with D tentatively TRBD1 (5 bases). The length of the CDR3 is 15 residues. Germline assignment: CDR1 SEHNR and CDR2 FQNEAQ (reference sequence). The V and J ends lost 5 bases and 2 bases respectively, with 13 bases between them. The CDR3 reads CASSPAGWAGNTIYF. CDR3 DNA: TGTGCCAGCAGCCCAGCAGGGTGGGCTGGAAACACCATATATTTT. The entire variable domain, with the rest obtained from reference TRBV7-9 and TRBJ1-3, is as follows: DTGVSQNPRHKITKRGQNVTFRCDPISEHNRLYWYRQTLGQGPEFLTYFQNEAQLEKSRLLSDRFSAERPKGSFSTLEIQRTEQGDSAMYLCASSPAGWAGNTIYFGEGSWLTVV.

This clone was seen a single time. The chain uses TRBV19 and TRBJ1-1; 11 positions agree with TRBD1. Trimming at V came to 4 bases and at J to 5 bases, leaving 3 bases not matched to a gene. This CDR3 is built from 14 residues. The V gene's germline CDR1 is LNHDA and CDR2 SQIVND (reference sequence). CDR3 in amino acids: CASSTGTGGTEAFF. CDR3 sequence (DNA): TGTGCCAGTAGTACTGGGACAGGGGGGACTGAAGCTTTCTTT.

This clone showed up just once. The chain combines TRBV11-2 with TRBJ2-6; no clear D. Trimming took off 10 bases at V and 0 bases at J, with 16 bases between the two ends. This CDR3 is built from 16 residues. Germline CDR1 is SGHAT and CDR2 is FQNNGV. The CDR3 spells CATGRRPSSGANVLTF. The CDR3 DNA follows: TGTGCCACCGGTCGGAGACCGTCCTCTGGGGCCAACGTCCTGACTTTC.

V usage is TRBV5-1 and J usage is TRBJ2-7; D is unclear. The CDR3 loop spans 14 amino acids. The germline V gene has CDR1 SGHRS and CDR2 YFSETQ. Trimming stripped 4 bases from V and 3 bases from J, with 14 bases between. CDR3: CASSPRPSNYEQYF. The CDR3 nucleotides are TGCGCCAGCAGCCCGAGGCCTTCGAACTACGAGCAGTACTTC.

This sequence joins TRBV3-1 (or the pseudogene TRBV3-2) and TRBJ2-5, with 9 bases fitting TRBD2. This CDR3 is built from 16 residues. Per the germline V gene, CDR1 is LGHDT and CDR2 is YNNKEL (reference sequence). Trimming removed 1 base from V and 2 bases from J; junction bases left unmatched: 5. The CDR3 sequence: CASSQVLLAGQETQYF. CDR3 bases: TGTGCCAGCAGCCAAGTTCTGCTAGCGGGGCAAGAGACCCAGTACTTC.

The chain recombines TRBV21-1 with TRBJ1-1; no check of the table's D call, TRBD1, against the DNA was made. TRBV21-1 is designated a pseudogene. CDR3 length equals 16 residues. Here the CDR3 reads CASRKSRQLRNTEAFF. The CDR3 DNA reads as TGTGCCAGCAGGAAAAGCAGACAGCTTCGGAACACTGAAGCTTTCTTT.

This clone occurred once. The V gene is TRBV19, the J gene TRBJ1-2, with D possibly matching TRBD1 (5 bases). CDR1 and CDR2 (germline): LNHDA, SQIVND (reference sequence). CDR3 length: 13 residues. V was cut by 3 bases and J by 4 bases, with 9 bases left in between. The CDR3 nucleotides read TGTGCCAGTAGTATGGGGCGACCCTATGGCTACACCTTC. It is translated as CASSMGRPYGYTF.